This T cell receptor beta chain was sequenced in a study of cytomegalovirus exposure and HLA in healthy donors. The wider study: Among about 380 genotyped donors, around 80% fell in the Caucasian-associated ancestry cluster.

PCR used 60 Vbeta primers and 13 Jbeta primers. Sequencing used immunoSEQ multiplex PCR; TCRdb keeps in-frame clones, though not all of them. Of a few hundred thousand clones listed, about nine tenths are singletons. V shed 5 bases and J shed 0 bases, with 11 bases lying between them. Germline V CDR1 and CDR2: MDHEN, SYDVKM. This CDR3 has 16 amino acids. This TCR derives from a girl between 2 and 10 years old in good health and CMV-seronegative. The V gene is TRBV28, the J gene TRBJ1-6, with D tentatively TRBD1 (5 bases). Sequenced input: PBMCs. The CDR3: CASSQDTSSYNSPLHF. The CDR3 DNA sequence: TGTGCCAGCAGTCAGGACACGAGCTCCTATAATTCACCCCTCCACTTT.